Following are 30 T cell receptor beta chains from one sample sequenced in a study of cytomegalovirus exposure and HLA in healthy donors listed by TCRdb under 2017. The library was obtained by the immunoSEQ multiplex PCR assay. TCRdb's version of the immuneACCESS table is confined to in-frame rearrangements and falls short of the full clone set. An unresolved V gene accounts for under half of the shortfall where checked; the remainder is of unknown origin. This sample is represented by 150,000 to 200,000 clones; about 96% of them were singletons. The top ten clones comprise 0.89% of the sample. The sequencing sample was made of PBMCs. All receptors derive from a woman under 30 in good health and CMV-seronegative.

The genes are TRBV6-5 and TRBJ1-1; TRBD1 matches 8 bases. Per the germline V gene, CDR1 is MNHEY and CDR2 is SVGAGI. Trimming took 10 bases from V and 3 from J; bases not matched to a gene: 4. The CDR3 runs to 12 residues. The CDR3 DNA reads TGTGCCACCCACAGGGGGGACACTGAAGCTTTCTTT. It is translated as CATHRGDTEAFF.

The chain has TRBV14 and TRBJ2-5, with D tentatively TRBD1 (5 bases). V was cut by 8 bases and J by 5 bases, with 12 bases left in between. The germline gives CDR1 SGHDN, CDR2 FVKESK. The CDR3 contains 12 residues. The CDR3 coding sequence is TGTGCCAGCCGGTTGGGGCTGGAGACCCAGTACTTC. Encoded protein: CASRLGLETQYF.

The chain is built from TRBV7-2 and TRBJ1-4, with D perhaps TRBD1 (6 bases). The CDR3 loop spans 17 amino acids. From germline, CDR1 is SGHTA and CDR2 FQGNSA. The V end lost 2 bases, the J end lost 5 bases, and 18 bases lay between the germline ends. Here the CDR3 reads CASSLFRGGRGNEKLFF. The CDR3 region has the DNA TGTGCCAGCAGCTTATTCCGGGGGGGCAGGGGAAATGAAAAACTGTTTTTT.

The V call is TRBV7-9, the J call TRBJ2-5; D possibly corresponds to TRBD2 (5 bases). The CDR3 has 15 amino acids. Trimming pared 7 bases from V and 1 base from J, leaving 16 bases between. Germline-derived CDR1 and CDR2 are SEHNR and FQNEAQ (reference sequence). CDR3 protein: CASTSGVGVQETQYF. CDR3 coding DNA: TGTGCCAGCACCTCCGGGGTTGGGGTCCAAGAGACCCAGTACTTC.

V gene TRBV2 combines with J gene TRBJ1-1, with 11 bases aligning to TRBD1. This CDR3 has 14 amino acids. CDR1 is SNHLY and CDR2 is FYNNEI in the germline V gene. V shed 3 bases, J shed 5 bases, and the junction held 2 bases outside the gene matches. The CDR3 loop is CASSEDRGRTEAFF. The CDR3 region has the DNA TGTGCCAGCAGTGAGGACAGGGGGCGGACTGAAGCTTTCTTT.

The V call is TRBV14, the J call TRBJ1-6; no firm D call. The CDR3 covers 15 residues. Trimming left V 1 base short and J 6 bases short, with 10 bases between. Germline lookup yields CDR1 SGHDN and CDR2 FVKESK. The CDR3: CASSQGAARNSPLHF. The CDR3 DNA follows: TGTGCCAGCAGCCAAGGGGCCGCGCGTAATTCACCCCTCCACTTT.

This rearrangement joins TRBV5-5 to TRBJ1-1; D uncertain. Germline V gene lookup returns CDR1 SGHKS and CDR2 YYEKEE (reference sequence). The CDR3 spans 16 residues. V lost 2 bases and J 1 base, leaving 15 bases between the germline ends. The CDR3 DNA sequence: TGTGCCAGCAGCTTAAGTCTCAGACACACGAACACTGAAGCTTTCTTT. Translated, it gives CASSLSLRHTNTEAFF.

V is TRBV11-1 and J is TRBJ2-7; 8 bases fit TRBD1. Trimming removed 4 bases from V and 3 bases from J; junction bases left unmatched: 5. This CDR3 region has 14 residues. Germline values: CDR1 SGHAT, CDR2 FQDESV (reference sequence). As DNA, the CDR3 is TGTGCCAGCAGCTGGCAGGGGGCGAACTACGAGCAGTACTTC. Translation gives CASSWQGANYEQYF. The entire variable domain, with the rest obtained from reference TRBV11-1 and TRBJ2-7, is as follows: EAEVAQSPRYKITEKSQAVAFWCDPISGHATLYWYRQILGQGPELLVQFQDESVVDDSQLPKDRFSAERLKGVDSTLKIQPAELGDSAMYLCASSWQGANYEQYFGPGTRLTVT.

About this clone: The sample contains more than one DNA sequence encoding this CDR3. The V and J genes are TRBV7-2 and TRBJ1-4; tentatively, D is TRBD1 (6 bases). The CDR3 sequence is 14 residues long. Germline CDR1 is SGHTA and CDR2 is FQGNSA. Trimming removed 0 bases at V and 8 bases at J, with 10 bases between. The CDR3 DNA sequence: TGTGCCAGCAGCTTAGCAGGGCAGGGGGAAAAACTGTTTTTT. Its protein is CASSLAGQGEKLFF.

This clone occurred once. The gene calls are TRBV11-2 and TRBJ2-1; TRBD2 matches 9 bases. Losses at the gene ends were 3 bases for V and 3 bases for J; bases not matched to a gene: 6. The CDR3 length is 16 residues. Germline loops: CDR1 SGHAT, CDR2 FQNNGV. CDR3 DNA sequence: TGTGCCAGCAGCTTCTCTGGTAGCGGGAGCTACAATGAGCAGTTCTTC. It codes for CASSFSGSGSYNEQFF.

The genes are TRBV2 and TRBJ1-1; no firm D call. The CDR3 length is 13 residues. Germline CDR1 and CDR2: SNHLY and FYNNEI. V was trimmed by 7 bases and J by 3 bases, leaving 12 bases between them. The CDR3 DNA reads as TGTGCCAGCACGGCGCTGGGCTACACTGAAGCTTTCTTT. Residues: CASTALGYTEAFF.

The gene calls are TRBV7-6 and TRBJ2-2; perhaps TRBD2 as D (6 bases). CDR1 SGHVS and CDR2 FNYEAQ come from the germline V gene. V shed 5 bases and J shed 6 bases, with 13 bases lying between them. The CDR3 totals 14 residues. The CDR3 region is CASSARTSPGELFF. CDR3 nucleotide sequence: TGTGCCAGCAGCGCCCGCACTAGCCCCGGGGAGCTGTTTTTT.

CDR3 residues: CASSLVGAVSGNTIYF. The CDR3 region has the DNA TGTGCCAGCAGCTTAGTGGGGGCAGTCTCTGGAAACACCATATATTTT. The rearrangement links TRBV11-2 to TRBJ1-3; possibly TRBD1 for D (6 bases). The germline gives CDR1 SGHAT, CDR2 FQNNGV. The CDR3 sequence is 16 residues long. Trimming stripped 1 base from V and 0 bases from J, with 10 bases between. Full variable domain (remainder filled in from reference TRBV11-2 and TRBJ1-3): EAGVAQSPRYKIIEKRQSVAFWCNPISGHATLYWYQQILGQGPKLLIQFQNNGVVDDSQLPKDRFSAERLKGVDSTLKIQPAKLEDSAVYLCASSLVGAVSGNTIYFGEGSWLTVV.

This clone was detected only once. This rearrangement joins TRBV6-5 to TRBJ2-1; TRBD2 might be the D (5 bases). The CDR3 sequence is 15 residues long. Germline V CDR1 and CDR2: MNHEY, SVGAGI. V was cut by 0 bases and J by 4 bases, with 10 bases left in between. The CDR3, as DNA: TGTGCCAGCAGTTACTCAACTTCGGGGTACAATGAGCAGTTCTTC. Its protein product is CASSYSTSGYNEQFF.

V gene TRBV4-1 combines with J gene TRBJ1-2; 12 bases are a match to TRBD1. The CDR3 is 16 amino acids. In germline, CDR1 is MGHRA, CDR2 YSYEKL. V was clipped by 4 bases and J by 5 bases; unmatched bases: 8. The CDR3 DNA reads TGCGCCAGCAGCCCCGGGGGACAGGGGGCTAGGTATGGCTACACCTTC. Protein product: CASSPGGQGARYGYTF.

This clone was observed once. The chain uses TRBV14 and TRBJ1-2; D is uncertain. V shed 4 bases and J shed 7 bases, with 25 bases lying between them. Germline CDR1 is SGHDN and CDR2 is FVKESK. The CDR3 loop spans 17 amino acids. The CDR3 loop is CASSPGLFRTSEGGYTF. CDR3 coding DNA: TGTGCCAGCAGCCCCGGACTTTTCCGCACCTCAGAGGGTGGCTACACCTTC.

The chain carries TRBV5-1 and TRBJ1-1; 7 nucleotides match TRBD1. Germline trimming cut 4 bases from V and 7 bases from J; bases unmatched to any gene: 7. This CDR3 region has 13 residues. CDR1 and CDR2 (germline): SGHRS, YFSETQ. CDR3 residues: CASSEDRFGEAFF. CDR3 nucleotides: TGCGCCAGCAGCGAGGACAGGTTCGGTGAAGCTTTCTTT. Full variable domain (outside the CDR3, taken from reference TRBV5-1 and TRBJ1-1): KAGVTQTPRYLIKTRGQQVTLSCSPISGHRSVSWYQQTPGQGLQFLFEYFSETQRNKGNFPGRFSGRQFSNSRSEMNVSTLELGDSALYLCASSEDRFGEAFFGQGTRLTVV.

The chain recombines TRBV9 with TRBJ1-4; unclear D gene. The germline V and J ends were trimmed by 4 bases and 7 bases, with 17 bases remaining between them. The CDR3 runs 15 residues. Germline lookup yields CDR1 SGDLS and CDR2 YYNGEE. Written as DNA, the CDR3 is TGTGCCAGCAGCTACTACCTCGGCCCGAGTGAAAAACTGTTTTTT. It translates to CASSYYLGPSEKLFF.

This chain joins TRBV5-5 and TRBJ1-1, with D possibly matching TRBD1 (5 bases). The CDR3 loop spans 13 amino acids. The germline CDR1 and CDR2 sequences are SGHKS and YYEKEE (reference sequence). V lost 3 bases and J 6 bases, leaving 12 bases between the germline ends. CDR3: CASSWTQGSEAFF. The CDR3 nucleotides read TGTGCCAGCAGCTGGACGCAGGGTTCTGAAGCTTTCTTT.

The chain couples TRBV9 to TRBJ1-1; no reliable D call. The germline gives CDR1 SGDLS, CDR2 YYNGEE. The CDR3 spans 14 residues. The ends were cut back, 0 bases at V and 4 bases at J, with 10 bases in the middle. DNA for the CDR3: TGTGCCAGCAGCGTAGGAGGGCTCAGCACTGAAGCTTTCTTT. Protein product: CASSVGGLSTEAFF.

CDR3 loop: CASSAGQGGAYEQYF. For the CDR3, the DNA is TGTGCCAGCAGTGCGGGACAGGGGGGGGCCTACGAGCAGTACTTC. The rearrangement links TRBV6-1 to TRBJ2-7; TRBD1 aligns across 11 bases. Germline CDR1 reads MNHNS; CDR2 reads SASEGT. The CDR3 has 15 amino acids. Trimming removed 4 bases from V and 2 bases from J; junction bases left unmatched: 4.

The V gene is TRBV6-1, the J gene TRBJ1-4, with D maybe TRBD1 (6 bases). The CDR3 has 13 amino acids. In germline, CDR1 is MNHNS, CDR2 SASEGT. Deletions cut 3 bases from V and 8 bases from J, with 10 bases between. This CDR3 reads CASSEAGDEKLFF. CDR3 DNA: TGTGCCAGCAGTGAGGCAGGGGACGAAAAACTGTTTTTT.

This chain links TRBV9 with TRBJ2-2; 8 nucleotides line up with TRBD2. Germline CDR1 SGDLS, CDR2 YYNGEE. The CDR3 has 17 amino acids. V lost 0 bases and J lost 0; bases outside the gene matches: 4. The CDR3 DNA reads TGTGCCAGCAGCGTAGCCAGCGGGGGACCGAACACCGGGGAGCTGTTTTTT. It specifies CASSVASGGPNTGELFF.

The V call is TRBV7-2, the J call TRBJ1-1; no clear D gene. CDR3 size: 15 residues. The V end lost 2 bases, the J end lost 1 base, and 11 bases lay between the germline ends. Germline values: CDR1 SGHTA, CDR2 FQGNSA. CDR3 sequence reads: CASSLNGDRNTEAFF. In DNA form, the CDR3 reads TGTGCCAGCAGCTTAAACGGGGATCGGAACACTGAAGCTTTCTTT.

The chain carries TRBV19 and TRBJ2-7; 10 bases fit TRBD1. CDR1 is LNHDA and CDR2 is SQIVND in the germline V gene (reference sequence). V trimming: 1 base; J trimming: 5 bases; junction bases outside the gene matches: 5. This CDR3 is built from 15 residues. The CDR3 spells CASSIGDRGLNEQYF. The CDR3 DNA follows: TGTGCCAGTAGTATAGGGGACAGGGGCTTAAACGAGCAGTACTTC.

The rearrangement joins TRBV5-4 to TRBJ2-7; 9 bases map to TRBD1. The trim removed 4 bases at V and 2 bases at J, leaving 4 bases unmatched. Germline lookup yields CDR1 SGHNT and CDR2 YYREEE (reference sequence). The CDR3 loop spans 14 amino acids. CDR3 region: CASSRGQGTYEQYF. CDR3 bases: TGTGCCAGCAGCCGGGGACAGGGTACCTACGAGCAGTACTTC.

This chain joins TRBV21-1 and TRBJ2-7; the DNA was not compared with TRBD2, the D call given in the table. TRBV21-1 represents a pseudogene. The CDR3 runs 15 residues. The CDR3 reads CASSKLAGLGFEQYF. CDR3 nucleotide sequence: TGTGCCAGCAGCAAACTGGCGGGACTAGGGTTCGAGCAGTACTTC.

This clone has just one count. The chain combines TRBV27 with TRBJ2-5; 7 nucleotides align to TRBD2. CDR1 is MNHEY and CDR2 is SMNVEV in the germline V gene (reference sequence). J gave up 1 base and V 6 bases, and 8 bases lay outside the gene matches. The CDR3 covers 15 residues. The CDR3 loop is CASSDSSGPQETQYF. The CDR3 DNA follows: TGTGCCAGCAGCGATTCTAGCGGCCCCCAAGAGACCCAGTACTTC.

The table lists this clone with a few counts. The chain is built from TRBV2 and TRBJ2-2; D is undetermined. The CDR3 length is 13 residues. V was cut by 6 bases and J by 7 bases, with 12 bases left in between. Looked up from germline, CDR1 is SNHLY and CDR2 is FYNNEI. The CDR3 here is CASSPTAFGELFF. Written as DNA, the CDR3 is TGTGCCAGCAGCCCGACTGCTTTCGGGGAGCTGTTTTTT.

The gene calls are TRBV27 and TRBJ1-6; TRBD1 might be the D (5 bases). This CDR3 comprises 16 residues. Germline CDR1 MNHEY, CDR2 SMNVEV (reference sequence). The V and J ends lost 6 bases and 0 bases respectively, with 12 bases between them. The CDR3 protein is CASRSREISYNSPLHF. As DNA, the CDR3 is TGTGCCAGCAGGTCCAGGGAAATCTCCTATAATTCACCCCTCCACTTT.